This T cell receptor (beta chain) stems from a study of blood T cell repertoires in COVID-19. Overall study context: Both acute and convalescent COVID-19 samples were obtained from the United States, Italy and Spain. T cells, B-cell-depleted T cells, or PBMCs provided the cDNA or gDNA that served as material.

The CDR3 runs 14 residues. Per the germline V gene, CDR1 is SEHNR and CDR2 is FQNEAQ (reference sequence). V was clipped by 7 bases and J by 8 bases; unmatched bases: 7. Per the study methods: Amplification from reference gene primers served as the basis for estimated nucleated cell counts. Profiling relied on immunoSEQ multiplex PCR, and the TCRdb table lists in-frame clones only, not all of them. V and J calls and clone size are as listed in that table; D and trimming were resolved from the DNA. The sample includes 150,000 to 200,000 clones, 81% of them seen just once. This sequence originates from a man aged 60 to 69 with active or convalescent COVID-19. The chain recombines TRBV7-9 with TRBJ1-4, with TRBD1 matching 10 bases. Sequencing was performed on peripheral blood. This CDR3 reads CASNTGTGDEKLFF. CDR3 DNA: TGTGCCAGCAACACCGGGACAGGGGACGAAAAACTGTTTTTT.